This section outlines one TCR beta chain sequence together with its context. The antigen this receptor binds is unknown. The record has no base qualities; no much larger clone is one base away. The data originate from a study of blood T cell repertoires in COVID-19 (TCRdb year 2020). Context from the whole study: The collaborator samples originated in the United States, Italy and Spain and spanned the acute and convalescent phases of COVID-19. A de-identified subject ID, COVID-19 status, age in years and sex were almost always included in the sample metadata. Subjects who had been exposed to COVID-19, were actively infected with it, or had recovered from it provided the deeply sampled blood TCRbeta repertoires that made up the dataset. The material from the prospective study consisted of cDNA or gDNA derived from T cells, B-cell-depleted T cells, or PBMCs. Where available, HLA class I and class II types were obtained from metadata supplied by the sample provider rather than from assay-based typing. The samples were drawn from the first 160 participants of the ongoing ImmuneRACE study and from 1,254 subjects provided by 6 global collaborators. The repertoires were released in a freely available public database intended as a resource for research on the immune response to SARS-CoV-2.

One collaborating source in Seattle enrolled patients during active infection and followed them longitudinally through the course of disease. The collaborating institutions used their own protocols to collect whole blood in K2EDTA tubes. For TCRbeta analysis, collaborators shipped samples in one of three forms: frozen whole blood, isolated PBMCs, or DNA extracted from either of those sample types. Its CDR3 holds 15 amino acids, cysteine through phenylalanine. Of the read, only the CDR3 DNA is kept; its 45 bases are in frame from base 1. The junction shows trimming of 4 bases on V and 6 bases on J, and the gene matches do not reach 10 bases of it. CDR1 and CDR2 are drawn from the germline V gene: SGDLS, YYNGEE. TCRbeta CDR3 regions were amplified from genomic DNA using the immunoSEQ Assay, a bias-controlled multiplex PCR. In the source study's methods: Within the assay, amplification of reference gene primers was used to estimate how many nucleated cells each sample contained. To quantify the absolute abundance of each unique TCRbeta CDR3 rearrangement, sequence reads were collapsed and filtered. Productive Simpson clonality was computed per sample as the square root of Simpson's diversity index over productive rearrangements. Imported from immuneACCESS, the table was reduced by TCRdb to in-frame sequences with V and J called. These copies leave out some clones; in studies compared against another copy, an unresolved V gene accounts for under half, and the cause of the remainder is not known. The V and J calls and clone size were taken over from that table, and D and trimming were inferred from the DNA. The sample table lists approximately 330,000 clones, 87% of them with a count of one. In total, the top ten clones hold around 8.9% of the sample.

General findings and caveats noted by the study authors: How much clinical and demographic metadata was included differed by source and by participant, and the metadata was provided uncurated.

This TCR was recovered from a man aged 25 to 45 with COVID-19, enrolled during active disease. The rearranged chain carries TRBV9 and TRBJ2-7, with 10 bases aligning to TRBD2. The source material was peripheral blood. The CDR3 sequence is CASSFSGGTRGEQYF. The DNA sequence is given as TGTGCCAGCAGCTTTAGCGGGGGGACTAGAGGCGAGCAGTACTTC.